The 3 T cell receptor beta chains given below trace back to one sample, sequenced in a study of T cells after yellow fever vaccination. TCRdb analysed the 5' RACE reads with MiXCR anew, one entry per CDR3 protein. The table has 500,000 to 650,000 distinct CDR3 sequences, about a sixth seen once. The sequencing here drew on PBMCs, taken 5 to 6 days after the first yellow fever vaccination. These receptors all come from a man between 18 and 35 years old who received the YFV17D yellow fever vaccine.

This CDR3 is CASSKGGLGAPLFF. The DNA for the CDR3 is TGTGCCAGCAGCAAAGGCGGATTAGGCGCGCCGCTGTTTTTT. This sequence joins TRBV21-1 and TRBJ2-2; TRBD1 is taken as the D call from the table, unchecked against the DNA. TRBV21-1 is marked as a pseudogene. This CDR3 comprises 14 residues.

The rearrangement uses TRBV6-1 and TRBJ1-5; weak D call: TRBD1 (5 bases). This CDR3 has 14 amino acids. The V end was cut by 3 bases, the J end by 6 bases, with 12 bases between. Germline-derived CDR1 and CDR2 are MNHNS and SASEGT. The CDR3 region is CASSDGAVRQPQHF. In DNA, the CDR3 is TGTGCCAGCAGTGATGGGGCGGTGCGTCAGCCCCAGCATTTT.

This chain uses TRBV18 with TRBJ2-5; possibly TRBD1 for D (5 bases). The CDR3 sequence is 13 residues long. Germline V gene sequence: CDR1 KGHSH, CDR2 LQKENI. With 1 base removed from V and 4 bases from J, the gap between germline ends came to 7 bases. The DNA for the CDR3 is TGTGCCAGCTCACCACAGGACATAGAGACCCAGTACTTC. This encodes CASSPQDIETQYF.